A selection of T cell receptor beta chains follows, all from one sample in a study of blood T cell repertoires in COVID-19. Clones were read by immunoSEQ multiplex PCR, and TCRdb kept only the in-frame ones, dropping some. The data contain about 260,000 clones, approximately 90% of them singletons. The source material was PBMCs or T cells enriched from blood (not recorded which). The receptors derive from a man between 45 and 60 years old who had been exposed to COVID-19. CDR3s include the opening cysteine and the closing phenylalanine or tryptophan. Each record gives: V gene, D gene, clone size, J gene, CDR3 protein, CDR3 DNA. The D gene is left open where the match is weak. Some rows mark clone size as missing; the rest say once, few, many or name a class of expanded clone.

v_call: TRBV13
d_call: -
clone_size: once
j_call: TRBJ1-1
cdr3_aa: CASSLFLHPLTERNTEAFF
cdr3_nt: TGTGCCAGCAGCCTCTTCTTACACCCGTTGACAGAGAGGAACACTGAAGCTTTCTTT

v_call: TRBV30
d_call: -
clone_size: -
j_call: TRBJ2-5
cdr3_aa: CAWKTRAETQYF
cdr3_nt: TGTGCCTGGAAGACTAGAGCCGAGACCCAGTACTTC

v_call: TRBV7-9
d_call: -
clone_size: -
j_call: TRBJ1-6
cdr3_aa: CASSLAYSYSYNSPLHF
cdr3_nt: TGTGCCAGCAGCTTAGCCTACAGCTACTCCTATAATTCACCCCTCCACTTT

v_call: TRBV5-1
d_call: TRBD1
clone_size: once
j_call: TRBJ1-3
cdr3_aa: CASSPGTGTWVGNTIYF
cdr3_nt: TGCGCCAGCAGCCCCGGGACAGGGACGTGGGTAGGAAACACCATATATTTT

v_call: TRBV11-3
d_call: -
clone_size: once
j_call: TRBJ2-3
cdr3_aa: CASSLGNMAAGLGDTQYF
cdr3_nt: TGTGCCAGCAGCTTAGGAAATATGGCGGCCGGACTCGGAGATACGCAGTATTTT

v_call: TRBV19
d_call: TRBD1
clone_size: -
j_call: TRBJ1-1
cdr3_aa: CASSTPGQGSEAFF
cdr3_nt: TGTGCCAGTAGTACTCCGGGACAGGGTTCTGAAGCTTTCTTT

v_call: TRBV29-1
d_call: TRBD1
clone_size: -
j_call: TRBJ1-1
cdr3_aa: CSADRGFAEAFF
cdr3_nt: TGCAGCGCTGACAGGGGGTTTGCTGAAGCTTTCTTT

v_call: TRBV29-1
d_call: -
clone_size: -
j_call: TRBJ1-2
cdr3_aa: CSSRGGGGYTF
cdr3_nt: TGCAGCTCCCGAGGGGGGGGCGGCTACACCTTC

v_call: TRBV7-2
d_call: TRBD1
clone_size: -
j_call: TRBJ1-2
cdr3_aa: CASSPMAETGDGYTF
cdr3_nt: TGTGCCAGCAGCCCCATGGCCGAGACAGGGGATGGCTACACCTTC

v_call: TRBV28
d_call: TRBD2
clone_size: once
j_call: TRBJ2-2
cdr3_aa: CASSLGTSVNTGELFF
cdr3_nt: TGTGCCAGCAGCTTGGGGACTAGTGTGAACACCGGGGAGCTGTTTTTT

v_call: TRBV7-2
d_call: -
clone_size: -
j_call: TRBJ2-7
cdr3_aa: CASSFSIGQSHYEQYF
cdr3_nt: TGTGCCAGCAGCTTCTCCATCGGACAGAGCCACTACGAGCAGTACTTC

v_call: TRBV7-3
d_call: -
clone_size: -
j_call: TRBJ1-1
cdr3_aa: CASSINRENTEAFF
cdr3_nt: TGTGCCAGCAGCATAAACCGGGAGAACACTGAAGCTTTCTTT

v_call: TRBV5-5
d_call: TRBD2
clone_size: -
j_call: TRBJ2-3
cdr3_aa: CASSLERGLGADTQYF
cdr3_nt: TGTGCCAGCAGCTTGGAGCGGGGTCTGGGGGCAGATACGCAGTATTTT

v_call: TRBV5-1
d_call: TRBD1
clone_size: -
j_call: TRBJ1-1
cdr3_aa: CASSFDRGGTEAFF
cdr3_nt: TGCGCCAGCAGCTTCGACAGGGGTGGCACTGAAGCTTTCTTT

v_call: TRBV28
d_call: -
clone_size: -
j_call: TRBJ1-6
cdr3_aa: CASSLGAGVINSPLHF
cdr3_nt: TGTGCCAGCAGTTTGGGGGCAGGGGTAATTAATTCACCCCTCCACTTT

v_call: TRBV2
d_call: TRBD1
clone_size: -
j_call: TRBJ1-4
cdr3_aa: CATDQGAGNEKLFF
cdr3_nt: TGTGCCACCGATCAGGGGGCGGGTAATGAAAAACTGTTTTTT

v_call: TRBV2
d_call: TRBD1
clone_size: -
j_call: TRBJ2-5
cdr3_aa: CASSFPGQNQETQYF
cdr3_nt: TGTGCCAGCAGTTTCCCGGGACAGAACCAAGAGACCCAGTACTTC

v_call: TRBV6-5
d_call: TRBD1
clone_size: -
j_call: TRBJ1-5
cdr3_aa: CASSSDRTYSNQPQHF
cdr3_nt: TGTGCCAGCAGTTCGGACAGGACTTATAGCAATCAGCCCCAGCATTTT

v_call: TRBV7-8
d_call: TRBD1
clone_size: -
j_call: TRBJ1-4
cdr3_aa: CASSRTGNNEKLFF
cdr3_nt: TGTGCCAGCAGCCGGACAGGGAATAATGAAAAACTGTTTTTT

v_call: TRBV10-3
d_call: -
clone_size: -
j_call: TRBJ1-2
cdr3_aa: CAISGGTYGYTF
cdr3_nt: TGTGCCATCAGCGGGGGTACCTATGGCTACACCTTC

v_call: TRBV7-3
d_call: TRBD2
clone_size: -
j_call: TRBJ2-5
cdr3_aa: CASSSGLAGVETQYF
cdr3_nt: TGTGCCAGCAGCTCCGGACTAGCGGGGGTGGAGACCCAGTACTTC

v_call: TRBV10-3
d_call: TRBD1
clone_size: -
j_call: TRBJ1-5
cdr3_aa: CAIGGTVNQPQHF
cdr3_nt: TGTGCCATCGGCGGGACAGTCAATCAGCCCCAGCATTTT

v_call: TRBV5-1
d_call: TRBD1
clone_size: -
j_call: TRBJ1-1
cdr3_aa: CASRKRSSYYRGVTEAFF
cdr3_nt: TGCGCCAGCAGGAAACGATCTTCCTACTACAGGGGAGTCACTGAAGCTTTCTTT

v_call: TRBV7-8
d_call: TRBD1
clone_size: -
j_call: TRBJ2-7
cdr3_aa: CASSRGQGVTKQYF
cdr3_nt: TGTGCCAGCAGCCGGGGACAGGGAGTTACCAAGCAGTACTTC

v_call: TRBV28
d_call: -
clone_size: -
j_call: TRBJ1-6
cdr3_aa: CASSLWKGVRSYNSPLHF
cdr3_nt: TGTGCCAGCAGTTTATGGAAGGGGGTAAGGTCCTATAATTCACCCCTCCACTTT

v_call: TRBV11-2
d_call: TRBD2
clone_size: -
j_call: TRBJ2-1
cdr3_aa: CASSLSIGGGPNEQFF
cdr3_nt: TGTGCCAGCAGCTTAAGCATTGGCGGGGGGCCTAATGAGCAGTTCTTC

v_call: TRBV5-1
d_call: -
clone_size: once
j_call: TRBJ2-5
cdr3_aa: CASRGGAGSEQETQYF
cdr3_nt: TGCGCCAGCAGGGGGGGGGCCGGGAGTGAGCAAGAGACCCAGTACTTC

v_call: TRBV5-6
d_call: -
clone_size: -
j_call: TRBJ1-4
cdr3_aa: CASSLVFGSYEKLFF
cdr3_nt: TGTGCCAGCAGCTTGGTTTTTGGGAGTTATGAAAAACTGTTTTTT

v_call: TRBV12-5
d_call: TRBD1
clone_size: -
j_call: TRBJ1-6
cdr3_aa: CASGFFPTGDNSPLHF
cdr3_nt: TGTGCTAGTGGCTTCTTCCCGACAGGGGATAATTCACCCCTCCACTTT

v_call: TRBV2
d_call: -
clone_size: -
j_call: TRBJ2-3
cdr3_aa: CASSAQGLSTDTQYF
cdr3_nt: TGTGCCAGCAGTGCTCAGGGGCTTTCGACAGATACGCAGTATTTT

v_call: TRBV7-8
d_call: -
clone_size: -
j_call: TRBJ2-3
cdr3_aa: CATSAGWVRVSTDTQYF
cdr3_nt: TGTGCCACCTCCGCGGGTTGGGTACGGGTTAGCACAGATACGCAGTATTTT

v_call: TRBV5-4
d_call: TRBD1
clone_size: once
j_call: TRBJ2-7
cdr3_aa: CASSLGTGVPSYEQYF
cdr3_nt: TGTGCCAGCAGCTTGGGGACAGGTGTGCCCTCCTACGAGCAGTACTTC

v_call: TRBV11-3
d_call: -
clone_size: -
j_call: TRBJ1-1
cdr3_aa: CASSLRGGTNTEAFF
cdr3_nt: TGTGCCAGCAGCTTACGAGGCGGAACGAACACTGAAGCTTTCTTT

v_call: TRBV7-3
d_call: -
clone_size: -
j_call: TRBJ2-2
cdr3_aa: CASSNGGRGTGELFF
cdr3_nt: TGTGCCAGCTCCAACGGGGGGCGCGGCACCGGGGAGCTGTTTTTT

v_call: TRBV20-1
d_call: -
clone_size: -
j_call: TRBJ2-4
cdr3_aa: CSASSRGAKNIQYF
cdr3_nt: TGCAGTGCTAGTTCGAGAGGAGCCAAAAACATTCAGTACTTC

v_call: TRBV19
d_call: -
clone_size: -
j_call: TRBJ2-5
cdr3_aa: CASSMGRRRIQETQYF
cdr3_nt: TGTGCCAGTAGTATGGGGAGGAGGCGGATCCAAGAGACCCAGTACTTC

v_call: TRBV5-6
d_call: -
clone_size: -
j_call: TRBJ2-7
cdr3_aa: CASSYLDNPSYEQYF
cdr3_nt: TGTGCCAGCAGCTACCTCGACAATCCTTCCTACGAGCAGTACTTC

v_call: TRBV2
d_call: -
clone_size: -
j_call: TRBJ1-1
cdr3_aa: CASRPGTRSWAEAFF
cdr3_nt: TGTGCCAGCAGACCCGGGACAAGGAGTTGGGCTGAAGCTTTCTTT

v_call: TRBV2
d_call: TRBD1
clone_size: -
j_call: TRBJ1-1
cdr3_aa: CASKRTGPEAFF
cdr3_nt: TGTGCCAGCAAACGGACAGGGCCTGAAGCTTTCTTT

v_call: TRBV5-7
d_call: -
clone_size: -
j_call: TRBJ2-7
cdr3_aa: CASSPYYEQYF
cdr3_nt: TGTGCCAGCAGCCCCTACTACGAGCAGTACTTC

v_call: TRBV19
d_call: -
clone_size: -
j_call: TRBJ1-2
cdr3_aa: CASSTLRPTARMSGYTF
cdr3_nt: TGTGCCAGTAGTACGTTGCGGCCTACGGCAAGGATGAGTGGCTACACCTTC

v_call: TRBV11-2
d_call: TRBD1
clone_size: -
j_call: TRBJ1-2
cdr3_aa: CASSPRTGGRYGYTF
cdr3_nt: TGTGCCAGCAGCCCCAGGACAGGGGGAAGGTATGGCTACACCTTC

v_call: TRBV28
d_call: -
clone_size: -
j_call: TRBJ2-5
cdr3_aa: CASSSRYETQYF
cdr3_nt: TGTGCCAGCAGTAGTCGGTATGAGACCCAGTACTTC

v_call: TRBV7-2
d_call: -
clone_size: -
j_call: TRBJ2-3
cdr3_aa: CASSLVGATDTQYF
cdr3_nt: TGTGCCAGCAGCTTAGTAGGGGCAACAGATACGCAGTATTTT

v_call: TRBV5-1
d_call: -
clone_size: -
j_call: TRBJ1-6
cdr3_aa: CASSLVSGDYSPLHF
cdr3_nt: TGCGCCAGCAGCTTGGTGTCAGGCGACTACTCACCCCTCCACTTT

v_call: TRBV27
d_call: TRBD1
clone_size: -
j_call: TRBJ2-6
cdr3_aa: CASSLSRGDRSPSGANVLTF
cdr3_nt: TGTGCCAGCAGTTTATCGAGGGGGGACAGGTCCCCCTCTGGGGCCAACGTCCTGACTTTC

v_call: TRBV5-1
d_call: -
clone_size: -
j_call: TRBJ2-5
cdr3_aa: CASSLASGSQETQYF
cdr3_nt: TGCGCCAGCAGCTTGGCTTCAGGGTCCCAAGAGACCCAGTACTTC

v_call: TRBV30
d_call: -
clone_size: -
j_call: TRBJ1-4
cdr3_aa: CAWSRGDEKLFF
cdr3_nt: TGTGCCTGGAGTCGGGGGGACGAAAAACTGTTTTTT

v_call: TRBV27
d_call: -
clone_size: -
j_call: TRBJ1-2
cdr3_aa: CASSLAGRGLNYGYTF
cdr3_nt: TGTGCCAGCAGTTTAGCCGGGAGGGGACTAAACTATGGCTACACCTTC

v_call: TRBV9
d_call: -
clone_size: -
j_call: TRBJ1-1
cdr3_aa: CASSVDGRVKGMNTEAFF
cdr3_nt: TGTGCCAGCAGCGTAGACGGCAGGGTCAAGGGGATGAACACTGAAGCTTTCTTT

v_call: TRBV5-5
d_call: -
clone_size: -
j_call: TRBJ1-6
cdr3_aa: CASSLPGGPYNSPLHF
cdr3_nt: TGTGCCAGCAGCTTGCCAGGAGGCCCCTATAATTCACCCCTCCACTTT

v_call: TRBV11-3
d_call: -
clone_size: -
j_call: TRBJ1-1
cdr3_aa: CASSLGGSGESEAFF
cdr3_nt: TGTGCCAGCAGCTTAGGAGGGAGCGGGGAATCAGAAGCTTTCTTT